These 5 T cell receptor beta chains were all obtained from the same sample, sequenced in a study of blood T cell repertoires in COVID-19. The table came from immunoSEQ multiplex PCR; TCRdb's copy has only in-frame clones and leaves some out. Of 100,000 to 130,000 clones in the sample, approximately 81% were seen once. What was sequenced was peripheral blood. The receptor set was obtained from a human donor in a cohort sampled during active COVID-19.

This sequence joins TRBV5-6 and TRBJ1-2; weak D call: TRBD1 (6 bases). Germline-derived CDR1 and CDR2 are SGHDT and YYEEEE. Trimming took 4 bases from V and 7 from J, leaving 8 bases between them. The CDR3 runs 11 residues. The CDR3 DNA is TGTGCCAGCAGCCGAGGGGGTGGCTACACCTTC. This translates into CASSRGGGYTF.

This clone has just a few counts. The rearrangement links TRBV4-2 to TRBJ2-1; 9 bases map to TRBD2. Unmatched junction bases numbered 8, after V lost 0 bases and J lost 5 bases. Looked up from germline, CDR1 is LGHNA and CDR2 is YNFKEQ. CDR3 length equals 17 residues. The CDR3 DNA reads TGTGCCAGCAGCCAAGATGAAGCGGGAGGCCCCCACAATGAGCAGTTCTTC. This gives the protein CASSQDEAGGPHNEQFF.

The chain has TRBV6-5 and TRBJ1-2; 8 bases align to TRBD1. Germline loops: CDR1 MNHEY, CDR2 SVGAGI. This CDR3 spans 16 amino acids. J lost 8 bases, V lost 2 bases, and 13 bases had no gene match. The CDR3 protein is CASSYTLGQGGIGYTF. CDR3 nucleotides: TGTGCCAGCAGTTACACTCTCGGACAGGGAGGAATCGGCTACACCTTC.

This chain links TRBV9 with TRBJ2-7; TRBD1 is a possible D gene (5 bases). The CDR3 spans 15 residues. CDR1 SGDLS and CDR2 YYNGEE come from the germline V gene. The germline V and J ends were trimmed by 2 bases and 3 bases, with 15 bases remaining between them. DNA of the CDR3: TGTGCCAGCAGCGTGCCCTCCGGACAAAACTACGAGCAGTACGTC. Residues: CASSVPSGQNYEQYV.

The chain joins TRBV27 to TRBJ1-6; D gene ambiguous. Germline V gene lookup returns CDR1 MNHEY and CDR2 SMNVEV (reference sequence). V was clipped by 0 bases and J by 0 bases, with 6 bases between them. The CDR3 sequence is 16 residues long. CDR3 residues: CASSLSSVSYNSPLHF. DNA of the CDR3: TGTGCCAGCAGTTTATCCAGTGTCTCCTATAATTCACCCCTCCACTTT.